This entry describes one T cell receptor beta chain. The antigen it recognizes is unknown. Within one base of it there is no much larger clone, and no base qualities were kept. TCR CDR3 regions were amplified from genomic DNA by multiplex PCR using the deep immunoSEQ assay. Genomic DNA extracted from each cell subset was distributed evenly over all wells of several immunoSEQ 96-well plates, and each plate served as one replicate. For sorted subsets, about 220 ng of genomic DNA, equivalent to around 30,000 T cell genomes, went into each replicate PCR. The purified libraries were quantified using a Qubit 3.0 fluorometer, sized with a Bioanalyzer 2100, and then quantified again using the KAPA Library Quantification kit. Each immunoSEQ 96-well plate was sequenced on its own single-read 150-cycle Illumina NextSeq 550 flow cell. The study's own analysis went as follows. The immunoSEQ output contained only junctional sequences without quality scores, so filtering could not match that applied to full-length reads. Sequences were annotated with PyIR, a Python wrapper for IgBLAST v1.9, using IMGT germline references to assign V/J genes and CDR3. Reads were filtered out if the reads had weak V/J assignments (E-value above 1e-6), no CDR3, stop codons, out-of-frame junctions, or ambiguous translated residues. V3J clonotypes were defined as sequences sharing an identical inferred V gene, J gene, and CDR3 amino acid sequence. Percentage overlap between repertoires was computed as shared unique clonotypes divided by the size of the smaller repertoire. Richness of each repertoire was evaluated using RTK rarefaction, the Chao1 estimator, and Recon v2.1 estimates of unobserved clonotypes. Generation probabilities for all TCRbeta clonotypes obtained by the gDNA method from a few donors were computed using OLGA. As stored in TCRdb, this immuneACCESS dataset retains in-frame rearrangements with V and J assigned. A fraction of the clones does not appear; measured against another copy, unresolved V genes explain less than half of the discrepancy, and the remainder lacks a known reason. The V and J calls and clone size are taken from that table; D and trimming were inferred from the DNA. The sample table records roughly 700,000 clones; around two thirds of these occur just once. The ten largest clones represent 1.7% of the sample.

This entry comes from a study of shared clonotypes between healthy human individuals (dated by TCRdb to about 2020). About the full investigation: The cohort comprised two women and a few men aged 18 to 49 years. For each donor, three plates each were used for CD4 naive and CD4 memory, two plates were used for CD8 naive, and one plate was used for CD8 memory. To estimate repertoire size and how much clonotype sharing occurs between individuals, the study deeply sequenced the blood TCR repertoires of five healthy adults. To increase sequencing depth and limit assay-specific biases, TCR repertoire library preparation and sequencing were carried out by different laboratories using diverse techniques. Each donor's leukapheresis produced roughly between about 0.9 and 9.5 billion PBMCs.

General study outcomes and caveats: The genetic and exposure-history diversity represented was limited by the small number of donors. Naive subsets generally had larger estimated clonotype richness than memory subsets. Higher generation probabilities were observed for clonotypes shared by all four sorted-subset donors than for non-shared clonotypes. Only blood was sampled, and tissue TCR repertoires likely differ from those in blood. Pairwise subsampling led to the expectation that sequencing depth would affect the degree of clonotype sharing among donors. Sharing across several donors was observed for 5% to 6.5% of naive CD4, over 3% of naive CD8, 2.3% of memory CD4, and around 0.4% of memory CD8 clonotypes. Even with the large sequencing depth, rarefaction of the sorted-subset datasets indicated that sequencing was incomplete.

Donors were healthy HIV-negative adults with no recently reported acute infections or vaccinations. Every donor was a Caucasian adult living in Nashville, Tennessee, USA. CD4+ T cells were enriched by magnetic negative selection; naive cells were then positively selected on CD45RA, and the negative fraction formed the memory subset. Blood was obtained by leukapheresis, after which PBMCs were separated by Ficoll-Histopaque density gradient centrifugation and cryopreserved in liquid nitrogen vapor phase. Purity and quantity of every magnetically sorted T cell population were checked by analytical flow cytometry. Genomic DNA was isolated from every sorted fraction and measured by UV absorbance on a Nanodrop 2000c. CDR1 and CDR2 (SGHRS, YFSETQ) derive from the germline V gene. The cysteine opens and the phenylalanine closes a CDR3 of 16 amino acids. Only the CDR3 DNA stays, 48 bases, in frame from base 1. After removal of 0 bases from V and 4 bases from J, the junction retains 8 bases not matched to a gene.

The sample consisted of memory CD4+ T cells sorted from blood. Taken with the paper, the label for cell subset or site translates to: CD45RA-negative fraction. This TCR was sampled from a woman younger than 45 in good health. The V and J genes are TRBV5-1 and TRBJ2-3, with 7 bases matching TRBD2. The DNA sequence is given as TGCGCCAGCAGCTTGGTAGCGGGTCTTCCACCAGATACGCAGTATTTT. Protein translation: CASSLVAGLPPDTQYF.